This is a list of T cell receptor beta chains from one sample in a study of response to subunit inactivated influenza vaccine. TCRdb passed the RT-PCR reads through MiXCR, listing each CDR3 protein once. The table includes 500,000 to 600,000 distinct CDR3 sequences, over 10% detected once. The sequenced sample was PBMCs from blood, obtained roughly 47 days after vaccination. The receptors originated from a man aged 50 to 60 who received an inactivated influenza vaccine. Each CDR3 is given with its conserved first and last residue. D genes are given only for firm matches. Size is omitted from some rows. Given values are once, few, many or a class for expanded clones.

J gene | D gene | clone size | V gene | CDR3 DNA | CDR3 protein
TRBJ2-1 | TRBD2 | - | TRBV12-3/TRBV12-4 | TGTGCCAGCAGCGCCCCGAGGGAGCGGGGACTGGGGGAGCAGTTCTTC | CASSAPRERGLGEQFF
TRBJ2-7 | TRBD2 | few | TRBV7-8 | TGTGCCAGCAGCTCGATAGCGGGGACCTACGAGCAGTACTTC | CASSSIAGTYEQYF
TRBJ2-1 | TRBD2 | - | TRBV3-1 | TGTGCCCTCAGTTCCGGGCCTAGCGGGGGGGTCAGCTCCTACAATGAGCAGTTCTTC | CALSSGPSGGVSSYNEQFF
TRBJ2-3 | - | - | TRBV7-2 | TGTGCCAGCAGCGCGCGACAGAGGACTAGCACAGATACGCAGTATTTT | CASSARQRTSTDTQYF
TRBJ2-1 | - | - | TRBV4-1 | TGCGCCAGCAGCCAACCAGGGGTCCATGAGCAGTTCTTC | CASSQPGVHEQFF
TRBJ2-2 | - | - | TRBV7-8 | TGTGCCAGCAGCTCGGCGCCCGCGCGCCGTTCGAACACCGGGGAGCTGTTTTTT | CASSSAPARRSNTGELFF
TRBJ2-1 | TRBD1 | - | TRBV12-3/TRBV12-4 | TGTGCCAGCAGTTTTGAAACGGTAGGACAGGGGAATGAGCAGTTCTTC | CASSFETVGQGNEQFF
TRBJ2-5 | TRBD2 | - | TRBV29-1 | TGCAGCGTTGAAGATCAGAGGCGGGAGGGCCGTTTGGGGACCCAGTACTTC | CSVEDQRREGRLGTQYF
TRBJ2-7 | - | few | TRBV4-3 | TGCGCCAGCAGCCAGGCGTGGCGAAGCTCCTACGAGCAGTACTTC | CASSQAWRSSYEQYF
TRBJ2-7 | - | few | TRBV20-1 | TGCAGTGCTAGACGAGCCTACGAGCAGTACTTC | CSARRAYEQYF
TRBJ1-2 | - | - | TRBV20-1 | TGCAGTGCTAGACAGGGATTGAAAGGCTACACCTTC | CSARQGLKGYTF
TRBJ2-7 | - | many | TRBV12-3/TRBV12-4 | TGTGCCAGCAGTTTACAGGGAGTATACGAGCAGTACTTC | CASSLQGVYEQYF
TRBJ1-5 | - | - | TRBV21-1 | TGTGCCCGTGACCGGGACAGGGGATTTAATCAGCCCCAGCATTTT | CARDRDRGFNQPQHF
TRBJ1-2 | - | many | TRBV29-1 | TGCAGCGTTGAAGATCACAGGGTGGGCTATGGCTACACCTTC | CSVEDHRVGYGYTF
TRBJ1-5 | - | few | TRBV2 | TGTGCCAGCAGTGACCGACAGATTAGCAGCAATCAGCCCCAGCATTTT | CASSDRQISSNQPQHF
TRBJ2-1 | TRBD2 | few | TRBV12-3/TRBV12-4 | TGTGCCAGCATCCTGAGCGGGGGGACTTACAATGAGCAGTTCTTC | CASILSGGTYNEQFF
TRBJ1-5 | TRBD1 | - | TRBV19 | TGTGCCAGTACCGAGGGACAGGGTTACGGTCAGCCCCAGCATTTT | CASTEGQGYGQPQHF
TRBJ1-1 | - | - | TRBV20-1 | TGCAGTGCCGTCTCACGGGGCGGGACTGAAGCTTTCTTT | CSAVSRGGTEAFF
TRBJ2-7 | - | few | TRBV12-3/TRBV12-4 | TGTGCCAGCAGTTCCCTACCTCCCGGCTACGAGCAGTACTTC | CASSSLPPGYEQYF
TRBJ1-5 | TRBD1 | few | TRBV20-1 | TGCAGTGCTAGACCCGGGACAGGGGGCCGCAATCAGCCCCAGCATTTT | CSARPGTGGRNQPQHF
TRBJ2-7 | TRBD1 | - | TRBV6-7 | TGTGCCAGCAGTTGCAGGACAGGTCGAACCTACGAGCAGTACTTC | CASSCRTGRTYEQYF
TRBJ1-1 | - | few | TRBV10-1 | TGCGCCAGCAGTGCAAGGCTGGAGAACACTGAAGCTTTCTTT | CASSARLENTEAFF
TRBJ2-7 | - | many | TRBV5-1 | TGCGCCAGCAGCTTAAGTGCTTTTCGCTCCTACGAGCAGTACTTC | CASSLSAFRSYEQYF
TRBJ2-7 | TRBD1 | - | TRBV5-4 | TGTGCCAGCAGCCCCCGGGACAGCCGGATACCCTACGAGCAGTACTTC | CASSPRDSRIPYEQYF
TRBJ1-5 | - | - | TRBV30 | TGTGCCTGGAGTGCCCAGCCCCAGCATTTT | CAWSAQPQHF
TRBJ2-1 | TRBD2 | - | TRBV12-3/TRBV12-4 | TGTGCCAGCAGATCTAGCGGGAGGGCCAGGGGGAATGAGCAGTTCTTC | CASRSSGRARGNEQFF
TRBJ2-7 | TRBD2 | few | TRBV6-2/TRBV6-3 | TGTGCCAGCAGTTACCCCTCGACTAGCGGGTATTCCTACGAGCAGTACTTC | CASSYPSTSGYSYEQYF
TRBJ1-5 | TRBD1 | few | TRBV12-3/TRBV12-4 | TGTGCCAGCAGTAGAAGGGGACAGGGGCTCTGGCCCCAGCATTTT | CASSRRGQGLWPQHF
TRBJ1-2 | - | - | TRBV7-2 | TGTGCCAGCAGCTCAGGACAGTTAGCTAACTATGGCTACACCTTC | CASSSGQLANYGYTF
TRBJ1-1 | TRBD1 | - | TRBV4-1 | TGCGCCAGCAGGTCGGGGACAGGGGGCACCTGGACTGAAGCTTTCTTT | CASRSGTGGTWTEAFF
TRBJ1-2 | - | few | TRBV20-1 | TGCAGTGCTAGAGATGGGGGAAGAAACTATGGCTACACCTTC | CSARDGGRNYGYTF
TRBJ2-3 | - | few | TRBV10-3 | TGTGCCATCAGTGAGGCCAGAGAAGATACGCAGTATTTT | CAISEAREDTQYF
TRBJ1-6 | - | few | TRBV9 | TGTGCCAGCAGCGTACCTAATTCACCCCTCCACTTT | CASSVPNSPLHF
TRBJ2-7 | - | few | TRBV28 | TGTGCCAGCAGCCTGGACGGGACCGACTCACGGTACTTC | CASSLDGTDSRYF
TRBJ2-3 | - | few | TRBV7-2 | TGTGCCAGCAGCTTAGCGGGAGTGAGCACAGATACGCAGTATTTT | CASSLAGVSTDTQYF
TRBJ2-1 | - | many | TRBV4-2 | TGTGCCAGCAGCCAAGATCCCCGGTCCGGACCATACAATGAGCAGTTCTTC | CASSQDPRSGPYNEQFF
TRBJ2-1 | TRBD2 | few | TRBV2 | TGTGCCAGCAGTGATGATAATCTAGCGGGGGGGCCTCGGTATGAGCAGTTCTTC | CASSDDNLAGGPRYEQFF
TRBJ2-4 | - | few | TRBV27 | TGTGCCAGCAGGCTAGCCAAAAACATTCAGTACTTC | CASRLAKNIQYF
TRBJ2-7 | TRBD1 | - | TRBV5-1 | TGCGCCAGCAGCTTGGGACAGGGGCTCTTCTACGAGCAGTACTTC | CASSLGQGLFYEQYF
TRBJ1-1 | - | few | TRBV6-1 | TGTGCCAGCACCACCGATGACGACGGTGAGGCTTTCTTT | CASTTDDDGEAFF
TRBJ1-6 | - | few | TRBV7-2 | TGTGCCAGCAGCTTACGGGGGATCGGACCCCTCCACTTT | CASSLRGIGPLHF
TRBJ2-1 | TRBD2 | many | TRBV5-6 | TGTGCCAGCAGCTTCTCAAGCGGGGAGTACAATGAGCAGTTCTTC | CASSFSSGEYNEQFF